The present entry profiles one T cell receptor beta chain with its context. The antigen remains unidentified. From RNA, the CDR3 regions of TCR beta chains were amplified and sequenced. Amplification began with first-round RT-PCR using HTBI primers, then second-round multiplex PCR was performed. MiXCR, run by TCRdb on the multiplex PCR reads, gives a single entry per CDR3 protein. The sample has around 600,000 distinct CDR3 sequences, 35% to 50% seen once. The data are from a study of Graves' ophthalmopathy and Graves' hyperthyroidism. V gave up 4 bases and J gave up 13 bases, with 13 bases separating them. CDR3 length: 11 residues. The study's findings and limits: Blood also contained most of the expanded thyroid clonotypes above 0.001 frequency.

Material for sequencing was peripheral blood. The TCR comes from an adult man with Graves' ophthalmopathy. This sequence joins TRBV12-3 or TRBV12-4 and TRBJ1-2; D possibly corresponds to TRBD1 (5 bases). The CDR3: CASSSGTSFTF. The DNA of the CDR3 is TGTGCCAGCAGTTCCGGGACTAGCTTCACCTTC.